The T cell receptor beta chain described here comes from a study of shared clonotypes between healthy human individuals. General study points: Against clonotypes common to all four donors, non-shared ones had lower generation probabilities.

The method was immunoSEQ multiplex PCR; TCRdb's version includes in-frame clones alone and lacks a portion of them. The data contain around 510,000 clones, 95% to 96% of them singletons. Germline assignment: CDR1 MNHNS and CDR2 SASEGT. V shed 4 bases, J shed 8 bases, and the junction held 6 bases outside the gene matches. This CDR3 comprises 16 residues. For this clone: Its antigen remains unidentified.

Healthy and HIV-negative, the adult donors had no recent acute infections or vaccinations. The sequenced material came from naive CD4+ T cells sorted from blood. The subset is: CD45RA+ positively selected. This receptor was taken from a woman aged 25 to 39 in good health. The V call is TRBV6-1, the J call TRBJ2-1, with 15 nucleotides matching TRBD2. Here the CDR3 reads CASSARTSGRAHEQFF. In nucleotides, the CDR3 is TGTGCCAGCAGTGCCAGGACTAGCGGGAGGGCCCATGAGCAGTTCTTC.